Below are 3 T cell receptor beta chains sequenced from a single sample in a study of post-analysis software for immune sequencing data (dated by TCRdb to about 2015). Overall study results and their limits: Significantly higher frequencies in patients than in controls were found for several TRBV segments, including TRBV5-6, TRBV5-1 and TRBV20-1.

Their specific antigens are unknown. The receptor library was made with PCR. The sample was run on an Illumina HiSeq 2500. Unique molecular identifiers were incorporated into TCR beta cDNA libraries to reduce PCR and sequencing biases. Using fastp at Q25 and MiXCR, TCRdb reprocessed the public reads and kept productive beta chains. Each CDR3 protein appears once, grouped with its most common genes and DNA. A total of fewer than 700,000 distinct CDR3 sequences appear in this sample, about 40% of them only once. Of the sample, 1.7% falls within the top ten clones. Material: blood. These receptors came from a girl aged 10 to 17 with multiple sclerosis.

V and J are TRBV7-3 and TRBJ2-3; perhaps TRBD2 as D (7 bases). This CDR3 spans 15 amino acids. Per the germline V gene, CDR1 is SGHTA and CDR2 is FQGTGA. Trimming stripped 5 bases from V and 5 bases from J, with 17 bases between. The CDR3 sequence is CASSRGAGQVDTQYF. CDR3 DNA: TGTGCCAGCAGCCGGGGGGCGGGGCAGGTAGATACGCAGTATTTT.

This clonotype turned up a few times. This chain connects TRBV29-1 to TRBJ2-3; the D gene is possibly TRBD1 (5 bases). The CDR3 is 13 residues long. Trimming took 4 bases from V and 4 from J, leaving 12 bases between them. Germline values: CDR1 SQVTM, CDR2 ANQGSEA. The CDR3 coding sequence is TGCAGCGTTGCAGGGAAGGCGGCAGATACGCAGTATTTT. Amino acid sequence: CSVAGKAADTQYF.

The chain has TRBV12-3 or TRBV12-4 and TRBJ2-7, with D unclear. The CDR3 covers 16 residues. V was cut by 4 bases and J by 2 bases, with 18 bases left in between. Here the CDR3 DNA reads TGTGCCAGCAGTTACACCCATGGGATAAGCGCCTACGAGCAGTACTTC. It specifies CASSYTHGISAYEQYF.